These 3 T cell receptor beta chains were all obtained from the same sample, sequenced in a study of shared clonotypes between healthy human individuals. Profiling relied on immunoSEQ multiplex PCR, and the TCRdb table lists in-frame clones only, not all of them. The data show 600,000 to 700,000 clones, about three quarters seen once. Source material: memory CD4+ T cells sorted from blood. Subset described: CD45RA-negative fraction. These receptors were obtained from a woman younger than 45 in good health.

J is TRBJ1-2 and V is TRBV9, with TRBD1 as a possible D gene (5 bases). The CDR3 is 13 residues long. Trimming took off 3 bases at V and 9 bases at J, with 15 bases between the two ends. Germline V gene sequence: CDR1 SGDLS, CDR2 YYNGEE. This CDR3 is CASSAGRDGSYTF. CDR3 in DNA: TGTGCCAGCAGCGCAGGCAGGGATGGGAGCTACACCTTC.

The chain joins TRBV19 to TRBJ2-5, with a weak D call TRBD1 (5 bases). Germline V gene sequence: CDR1 LNHDA, CDR2 SQIVND (reference sequence). The CDR3 runs to 15 residues. V was cut by 4 bases and J by 5 bases, with 17 bases left in between. The DNA for the CDR3 is TGTGCCAGTAGTAGCGCCCAAGGGGATCGGGAGACCCAGTACTTC. It is translated as CASSSAQGDRETQYF.

V is TRBV6-1 and J is TRBJ2-2, with a possible D match to TRBD1 (5 bases). The CDR3 consists of 15 residues. Germline assignment: CDR1 MNHNS and CDR2 SASEGT. V was trimmed by 4 bases and J by 5 bases, leaving 14 bases between them. This chain's CDR3 is CASSGNRAGTGELFF. CDR3 DNA sequence: TGTGCCAGCAGTGGCAATCGGGCAGGGACCGGGGAGCTGTTTTTT.